This T cell receptor (beta chain) stems from a study of blood T cell repertoires in COVID-19 (dated by TCRdb to the early 2020s). Some background on the complete study: Samples from collaborators originated in the United States, Italy and Spain and spanned both the acute and convalescent phases of COVID-19. Deeply sampled blood TCRbeta repertoires from subjects exposed to, actively infected with, or recovered from COVID-19 were included in the dataset. Samples were obtained from the ongoing ImmuneRACE study (first 160 participants) and from 1,200 or so subjects provided by 6 global collaborators. The prospective study material was composed of cDNA or gDNA derived from T cells, B-cell-depleted T cells, or PBMCs. The sample metadata nearly always contained a de-identified subject ID, COVID-19 status, age in years and sex. The repertoires were released in a freely available public database intended as a resource for research on the immune response to SARS-CoV-2. Where HLA class I and class II types were available, the types were taken from metadata supplied by the sample provider, not from assay-based typing. What the authors observed across the whole study: The amount of clinical and demographic metadata varied by source and participant and was provided uncurated.

The immunoSEQ Assay, a bias-controlled multiplex PCR, was used to amplify TCRbeta CDR3 regions from genomic DNA. As for the original processing: Nucleated cell counts per sample were estimated from amplification of reference gene primers within the assay. Sequence reads were collapsed and filtered to measure the absolute abundance of every unique TCRbeta CDR3 rearrangement. For each sample, productive Simpson clonality was calculated as the square root of Simpson's diversity index over productive rearrangements. What TCRdb holds here is the immuneACCESS table cut down to in-frame rearrangements. Part of the clones is not present; checked against another copy, under half of the missing clones reflect an unresolved V gene, and the others are unexplained. V and J calls and clone size follow that table, whereas D and trimming were derived from the DNA. The sample contains about 380,000 clones, 88% of them found a single time. The ten largest make up 1.2% of the sample.

A word on this clone: This receptor's antigen is unknown. No base quality values were provided; no much bigger clone lies one nucleotide off.

Enrolling through a virtual design, the prospective study's participants ranged in age from roughly 18 to 89 years and lived across about two dozen United States geographic areas. To assign participants to cohorts, the prospective study relied on clinical history that participants themselves reported in a screening survey and a study questionnaire. Recovered participants in ImmuneRACE Cohort 3 were defined by two consecutive negative NP/OP PCR tests, clearance by a healthcare professional, or resolution of symptoms. Each participant in the prospective study had whole blood, serum and a nasopharyngeal or oropharyngeal swab collected by mobile phlebotomists. Participants in the prospective study had the option to provide additional blood draws and questionnaires over a 2-month period. Blood samples from the prospective study were shipped frozen or at room temperature prior to DNA extraction. Taken from cysteine to phenylalanine, the CDR3 has 17 residues. The CDR3 DNA has 51 bases and is translated from base 1. The junction carries 21 bases between V and J, which are trimmed by 0 bases and 7 bases respectively. CDR1 and CDR2 are drawn from the germline V gene (reference sequence): LGHDT, YNNKEL.

The specimen was PBMCs or T cells enriched from blood (not recorded which). The receptor was isolated from a woman younger than 30 who had recovered from COVID-19. The rearrangement combines TRBV3-1 (or the pseudogene TRBV3-2) with TRBJ1-2; no confident D gene assignment can be made. The DNA sequence is TGTGCCAGCAGCCAAGAACGTCTCTCAGGTATGGTCGGTGGCTACACCTTC. Its protein reads: CASSQERLSGMVGGYTF.